The entry below gives a single T cell receptor (beta chain) sequence along with its context. Its target is unknown. The sample holds other DNA sequences that translate to the same CDR3. This CDR3 region has 11 residues. Looked up from germline, CDR1 is MNHEY and CDR2 is SMNVEV (reference sequence). Trimming stripped 2 bases from V and 5 bases from J, with 3 bases between. This sample stems from a study of PD-1 blockade in classical Hodgkin lymphoma. Study context: The patients were dosed with nivolumab 3 mg/kg, infused intravenously every 2 weeks. Study-wide results and limits: Reported findings placed baseline TCR diversity lower in newly diagnosed patients (compared with healthy donors). Nivolumab initiation under 1 year post-ASCT meant exclusion. Complete responders' diversity at baseline resembled that of newly diagnosed patients.

Profiled with immunoSEQ multiplex PCR; TCRdb holds only in-frame clones, not every one. This table holds approximately 96,000 clones, 85% to 95% found once. Time point in this sample: cycle 4 day 1 (C4D1), after five to seven weeks of nivolumab. All patients experienced relapse after autologous stem cell transplantation, and brentuximab vedotin exposure was variable. The receptor's source is a human donor with classical Hodgkin lymphoma. The J gene is TRBJ1-1, the V gene TRBV27; D remains ambiguous. Sample: peripheral blood mononuclear cells (PBMCs), taken before the fourth cycle of nivolumab. The CDR3 DNA sequence: TGTGCCAGCAGTTTAGGGACTGAAGCTTTCTTT. It codes for CASSLGTEAFF.